Sequencing of this T cell receptor (beta chain) was carried out in a study of identifying expanded T cells in peripheral blood. Findings and caveats of the study: Over approximately two and four weeks, about 15 and 19 clones changed, versus roughly 1.2 between replicates. Two-week clone count variance significantly increased as total template count grew.

TCRdb keeps only in-frame clones here, not all; method: immunoSEQ multiplex PCR. In the table there are about 98,000 clones, 88% of which are singletons. Healthy donors had no documented immune events, such as infections, while sampled. Regarding this clone: Its antigen is not identified.

Germline V CDR1 and CDR2: KGHSH, LQKENI. The CDR3 loop spans 15 amino acids. V was cut by 3 bases and J by 0 bases, with 9 bases left in between. This chain connects TRBV18 to TRBJ2-1; no firm D call. Sequences were obtained from blood. The sequence was collected from a person aged 18-70 years in good health. The CDR3 protein is CASSPERNSYNEQFF. The DNA for the CDR3 is TGTGCCAGCTCACCGGAAAGGAACTCCTACAATGAGCAGTTCTTC.